These 3 T cell receptor beta chains were sequenced from one sample in a study of cytomegalovirus exposure and HLA in healthy donors. This PCR relied on a set of 60 Vbeta primers and 13 Jbeta primers. Only in-frame clones appear in the TCRdb table, and some are missing; sequencing was by immunoSEQ multiplex PCR. The sample holds fewer than 250,000 clones, less than 85% seen once. Sequenced: PBMCs. The source is a man aged 30 to 39 in good health and CMV-seropositive.

CDR3 DNA sequence: TGTGCCTGGAGTCCGAGACTAGCGGCCAATGAGCAGTTCTTC. It specifies CAWSPRLAANEQFF. The chain employs TRBV30 and TRBJ2-1, with 9 bases identical to TRBD2. Per germline, CDR1 GTSNPN and CDR2 SVGIG (reference sequence). The CDR3 length is 14 residues. V dropped 2 bases and J dropped 6; count of bases not matched to a gene: 5.

The chain recombines TRBV4-2 with TRBJ1-1; D is ambiguous. This CDR3 region has 15 residues. Germline V gene data show CDR1 as LGHNA and CDR2 as YNFKEQ. Trimming stripped 0 bases from V and 0 bases from J, with 8 bases between. The CDR3 protein is CASSQEGGMNTEAFF. The CDR3 DNA reads TGTGCCAGCAGCCAAGAAGGAGGGATGAACACTGAAGCTTTCTTT.

The chain uses TRBV28 and TRBJ1-2, with 8 bases identical to TRBD1. Germline-derived CDR1 and CDR2 are MDHEN and SYDVKM. V lost 5 bases to trimming and J lost 9 bases; unmatched junction nucleotides: 14. This CDR3 is 15 amino acids long. CDR3 protein: CASSVHRTGLDRYTF. CDR3 in DNA: TGTGCCAGCAGTGTACACCGGACAGGGCTTGATCGCTACACCTTC.